This T cell receptor (beta chain) was found in a study of T cell repertoires in cytomegalovirus infection. Study in general: It can be stated that public TCR beta signatures indicated CMV infection as well as a matching HLA type.

TCRdb re-called the reads with MiXCR, one entry per CDR3 protein. The data contain about 530,000 distinct CDR3 sequences, approximately 26% of them singletons. This clonotype was seen a handful of times. Its antigen is undetermined. Germline trimming cut 7 bases from V and 0 bases from J; bases unmatched to any gene: 7. CDR3 size: 15 residues. Points from the study as a whole: There were HLA-C-restricted CMV-specific TCR beta clonotypes dominating the ex vivo response. Cumulated frequencies of public TCR beta families served to identify carriers of CMV plus the relevant HLA.

This sequence joins TRBV12-3 or TRBV12-4 and TRBJ2-7; 9 bases line up with TRBD1. The sequence came from a human donor in good health (CMV status not recorded). Some clones in this sample may be carry-over from other donors' samples. The sequencing input was PBMCs. CDR3 in DNA: TGTGCCAGCACGACAGGGGGGGACAGCTCCTACGAGCAGTACTTC. Its translation: CASTTGGDSSYEQYF.